A single T cell receptor (beta chain) is shown here with its context. These data originate in a study of control samples from healthy donors and cancer patients. V lost 11 bases to trimming and J lost 2 bases, with 13 bases between them. Germline-derived CDR1 and CDR2 are MDHEN and SYDVKM. CDR3 length equals 12 residues. Libraries were prepared by immunoSEQ multiplex PCR; TCRdb keeps only in-frame clonotypes and omits some of them. The profile covers 140,000 to 150,000 clones, with 93% appearing a single time and roughly 5.5% taken by the ten largest. The chain employs TRBV28 and TRBJ2-7; possibly TRBD1 or TRBD2 for D (5 bases each). What was sequenced was blood. This clonotype was sampled from a man aged 18 to 29 in good health. CDR3 bases: TGTGCCGGGTCAGGGAGCACCTACGAGCAGTACTTC. Translation gives CAGSGSTYEQYF.